This T cell receptor (beta chain) was captured in a study of CD8 T cells in Susac syndrome. Study results and limitations: The study acknowledged a relatively small number of individuals in its TCR sequencing and HLA analysis.

Random hexamers were used to reverse transcribe an amount of roughly 0.45 to 1 ug RNA. Across 54 Vbeta and 13 Jbeta, TCR beta CDR3 was amplified with immunoSEQ multiplex PCR. Each CDR3 protein is one row after TCRdb ran MiXCR on the immunoSEQ multiplex PCR reads. The sample records more than 150,000 distinct CDR3 sequences, roughly 94% being singletons. For this clonotype: Its cognate antigen is unknown.

The V gene lost 3 bases and the J gene lost 8 bases, with 7 bases spanning the gap. The CDR3 has 11 amino acids. CDR1 is MDHEN and CDR2 is SYDVKM in the germline V gene. The rearrangement uses TRBV28 and TRBJ1-1; D call uncertain. The receptor's source is a human donor with multiple sclerosis. Sequences were obtained from CD8+ T cells from PBMCs. Written as DNA, the CDR3 is TGTGCCAGCAGTTTCCGACACGAAGCTTTCTTT. Protein product: CASSFRHEAFF. Based on the CDR3 plus reference TRBV28 and TRBJ1-1, the full variable domain is DVKVTQSSRYLVKRTGEKVFLECVQDMDHENMFWYRQDPGLGLRLIYFSYDVKMKEKGDIPEGYSVSREKKERFSLILESASTNQTSMYLCASSFRHEAFFGQGTRLTVV.